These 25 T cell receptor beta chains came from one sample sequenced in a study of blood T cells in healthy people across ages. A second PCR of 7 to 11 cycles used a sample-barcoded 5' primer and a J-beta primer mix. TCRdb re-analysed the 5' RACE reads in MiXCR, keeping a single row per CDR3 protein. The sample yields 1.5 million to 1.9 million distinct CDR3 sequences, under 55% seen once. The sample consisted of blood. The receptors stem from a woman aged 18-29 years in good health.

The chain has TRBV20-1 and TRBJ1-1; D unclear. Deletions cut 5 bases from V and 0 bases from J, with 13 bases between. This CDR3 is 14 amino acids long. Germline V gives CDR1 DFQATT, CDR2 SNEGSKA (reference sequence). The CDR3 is CSAPVDRMNTEAFF. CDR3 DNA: TGCAGTGCTCCAGTTGATCGGATGAACACTGAAGCTTTCTTT.

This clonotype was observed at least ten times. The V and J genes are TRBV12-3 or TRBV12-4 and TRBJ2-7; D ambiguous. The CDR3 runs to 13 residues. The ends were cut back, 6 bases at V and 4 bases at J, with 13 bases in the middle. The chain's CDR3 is CASRQLGVYEQYF. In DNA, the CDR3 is TGTGCCAGCAGACAATTAGGAGTTTACGAGCAGTACTTC.

In DNA form, the CDR3 reads TGTGCCAGCAGTTTAGGGTCATTCTATCAAGAGACCCAGTACTTC. Protein sequence: CASSLGSFYQETQYF. The chain recombines TRBV28 with TRBJ2-5; D remains unclear. CDR3 length: 15 amino acids. V was clipped by 2 bases and J by 2 bases, with 12 bases between them. From germline, CDR1 is MDHEN and CDR2 SYDVKM.

The CDR3 spells CATSVPTTGNEQFF. For the CDR3, the DNA is TGTGCCACCAGTGTCCCCACTACCGGCAATGAGCAGTTCTTC. The chain is built from TRBV24-1 and TRBJ2-1; no definite D call. This CDR3 is built from 14 residues. Deletions cut 5 bases from V and 6 bases from J, with 13 bases between. Germline values: CDR1 KGHDR, CDR2 SFDVKD.

The CDR3, as DNA: TGTGCCAGCAGACAACAGGGACACAATGAGCAGTACTTC. Amino acids: CASRQQGHNEQYF. V gene TRBV6-2 or TRBV6-3 combines with J gene TRBJ2-7, with TRBD1 as a possible D gene (6 bases). CDR3 length: 13 amino acids. CDR1 is MNHEY and CDR2 is SVGEGT in the germline V gene. The germline V and J ends were trimmed by 6 bases and 7 bases, with 16 bases remaining between them.

CDR3 in DNA: TGTGCCAGCAGAGCGACAGGGGGGATTAGCTCCTATAATTCACCCCTCCACTTT. It codes for CASRATGGISSYNSPLHF. The chain employs TRBV6-1 and TRBJ1-6, with 9 nucleotides matching TRBD1. With V trimmed by 6 bases and J by 0 bases, 9 bases remained unmatched. The CDR3 is made up of 18 amino acids. Germline V gene data show CDR1 as MNHNS and CDR2 as SASEGT.

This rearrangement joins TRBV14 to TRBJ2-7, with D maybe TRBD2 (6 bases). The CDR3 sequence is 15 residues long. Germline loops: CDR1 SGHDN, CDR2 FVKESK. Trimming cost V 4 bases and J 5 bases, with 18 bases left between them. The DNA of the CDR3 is TGTGCCAGCAGCCTCCTGACTAGTGGGATCCACGAGCAGTACTTC. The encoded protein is CASSLLTSGIHEQYF.

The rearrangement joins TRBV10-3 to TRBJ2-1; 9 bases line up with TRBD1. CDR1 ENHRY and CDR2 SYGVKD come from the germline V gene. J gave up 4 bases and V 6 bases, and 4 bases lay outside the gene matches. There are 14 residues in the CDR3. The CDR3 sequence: CAIRPGTGYNEQFF. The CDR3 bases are TGTGCCATCAGGCCCGGGACAGGGTACAATGAGCAGTTCTTC.

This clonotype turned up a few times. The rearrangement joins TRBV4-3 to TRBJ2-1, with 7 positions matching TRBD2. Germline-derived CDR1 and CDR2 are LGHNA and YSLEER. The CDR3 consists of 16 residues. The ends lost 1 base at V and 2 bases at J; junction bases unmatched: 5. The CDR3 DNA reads TGCGCCAGCAGCCAAGGAACCGGGGGGACCTACAATGAGCAGTTCTTC. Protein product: CASSQGTGGTYNEQFF.

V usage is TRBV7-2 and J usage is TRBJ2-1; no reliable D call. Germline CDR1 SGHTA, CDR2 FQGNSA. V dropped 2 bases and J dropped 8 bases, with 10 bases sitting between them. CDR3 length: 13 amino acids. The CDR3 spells CASSLPPFDEQFF. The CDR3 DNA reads TGTGCCAGCAGCTTACCCCCTTTTGATGAGCAGTTCTTC.

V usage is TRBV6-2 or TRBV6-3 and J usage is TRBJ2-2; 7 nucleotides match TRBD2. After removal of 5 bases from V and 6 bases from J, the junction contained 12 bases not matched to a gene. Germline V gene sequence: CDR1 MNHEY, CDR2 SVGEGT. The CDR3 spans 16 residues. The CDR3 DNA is TGTGCCAGCAGTCACCTGGCTGCGGGAGTCTCCGGGGAGCTGTTTTTT. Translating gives CASSHLAAGVSGELFF.

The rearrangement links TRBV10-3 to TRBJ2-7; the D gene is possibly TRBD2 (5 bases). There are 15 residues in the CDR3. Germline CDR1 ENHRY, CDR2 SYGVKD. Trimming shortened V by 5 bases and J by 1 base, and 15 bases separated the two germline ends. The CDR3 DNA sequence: TGTGCCATCAGTAGCGGAAGATTTGGGTCCTACGAGCAGTACTTC. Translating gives CAISSGRFGSYEQYF.

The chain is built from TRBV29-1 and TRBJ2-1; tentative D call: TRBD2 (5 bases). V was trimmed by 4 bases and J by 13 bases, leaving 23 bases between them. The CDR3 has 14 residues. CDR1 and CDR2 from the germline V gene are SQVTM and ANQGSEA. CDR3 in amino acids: CSVGRGIAQETQFF. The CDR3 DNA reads TGCAGCGTTGGGAGAGGGATCGCCCAAGAGACCCAGTTCTTC.

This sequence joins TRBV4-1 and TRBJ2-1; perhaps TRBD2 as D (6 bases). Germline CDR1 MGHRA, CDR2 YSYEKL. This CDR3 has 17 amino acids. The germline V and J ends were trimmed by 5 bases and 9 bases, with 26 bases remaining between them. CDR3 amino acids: CASSILLSSGSLSEQFF. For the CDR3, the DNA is TGCGCCAGCAGCATTCTATTGTCCAGCGGGTCCTTGAGTGAGCAGTTCTTC.

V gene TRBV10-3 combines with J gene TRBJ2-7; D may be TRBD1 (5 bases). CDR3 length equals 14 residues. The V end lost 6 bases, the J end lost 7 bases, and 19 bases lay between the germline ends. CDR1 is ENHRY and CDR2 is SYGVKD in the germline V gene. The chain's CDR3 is CAIRDTTTLGEQYF. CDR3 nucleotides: TGTGCCATCAGGGACACAACAACCCTGGGGGAGCAGTACTTC.

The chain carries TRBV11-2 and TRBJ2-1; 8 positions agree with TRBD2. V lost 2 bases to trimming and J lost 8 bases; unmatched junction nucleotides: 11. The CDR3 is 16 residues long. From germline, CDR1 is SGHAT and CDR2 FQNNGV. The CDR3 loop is CASSLQSGLANDEQFF. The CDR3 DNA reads TGTGCCAGCAGCTTACAGAGTGGACTAGCTAACGATGAGCAGTTCTTC.

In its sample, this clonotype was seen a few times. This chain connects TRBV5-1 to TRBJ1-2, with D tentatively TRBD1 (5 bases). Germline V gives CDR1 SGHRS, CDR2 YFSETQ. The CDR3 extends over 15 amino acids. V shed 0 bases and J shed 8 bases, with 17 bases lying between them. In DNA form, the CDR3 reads TGCGCCAGCAGCTTGGCCCTAACAGCAGGGAACGGCTACACCTTC. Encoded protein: CASSLALTAGNGYTF.

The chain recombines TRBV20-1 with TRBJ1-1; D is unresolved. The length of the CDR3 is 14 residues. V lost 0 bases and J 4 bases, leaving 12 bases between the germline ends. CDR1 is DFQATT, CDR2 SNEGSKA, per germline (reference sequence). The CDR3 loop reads CSAREYSFATEAFF. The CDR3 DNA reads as TGCAGTGCTAGAGAGTACAGTTTCGCCACTGAAGCTTTCTTT.

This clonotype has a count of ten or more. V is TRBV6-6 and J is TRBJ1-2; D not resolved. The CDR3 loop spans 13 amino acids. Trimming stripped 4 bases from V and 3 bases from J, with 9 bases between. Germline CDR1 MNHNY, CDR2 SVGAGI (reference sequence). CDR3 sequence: CASSSAAYYGYTF. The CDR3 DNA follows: TGTGCCAGCAGTTCTGCAGCATACTATGGCTACACCTTC.

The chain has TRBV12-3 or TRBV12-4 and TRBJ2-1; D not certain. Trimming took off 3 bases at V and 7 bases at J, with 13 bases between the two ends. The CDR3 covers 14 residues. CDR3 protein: CASSLGERWNEQFF. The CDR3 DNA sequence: TGTGCCAGCAGTTTGGGCGAAAGATGGAATGAGCAGTTCTTC.

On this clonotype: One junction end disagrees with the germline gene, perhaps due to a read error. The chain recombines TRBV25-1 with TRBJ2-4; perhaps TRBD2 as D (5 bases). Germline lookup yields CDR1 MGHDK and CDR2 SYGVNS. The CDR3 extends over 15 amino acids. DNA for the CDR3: TGTGCCAGCAGTGAGCCGGGGTTAGCCAAAAACATTCGGTACTTC. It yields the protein CASSEPGLAKNIRYF.

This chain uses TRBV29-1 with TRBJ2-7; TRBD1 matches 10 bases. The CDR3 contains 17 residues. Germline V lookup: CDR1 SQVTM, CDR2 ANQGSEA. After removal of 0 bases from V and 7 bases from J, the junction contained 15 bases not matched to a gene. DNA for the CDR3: TGCAGCGTTGAAGATAAGGGGACAGGGGCATCCTACAATGAGCAGTACTTC. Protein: CSVEDKGTGASYNEQYF.

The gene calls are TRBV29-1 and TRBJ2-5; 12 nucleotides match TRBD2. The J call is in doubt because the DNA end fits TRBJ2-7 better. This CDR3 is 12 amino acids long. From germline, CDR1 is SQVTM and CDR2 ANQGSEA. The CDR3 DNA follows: TGCAGCGTCCGGACTAGCGGGAACGAGCAGTACTTC. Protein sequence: CSVRTSGNEQYF.

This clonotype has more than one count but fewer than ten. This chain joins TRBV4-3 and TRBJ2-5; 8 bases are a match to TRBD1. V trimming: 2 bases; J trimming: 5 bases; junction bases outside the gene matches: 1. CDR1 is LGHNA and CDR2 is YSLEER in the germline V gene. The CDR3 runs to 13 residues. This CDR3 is CASSQHRGETQYF. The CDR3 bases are TGCGCCAGCAGCCAACACAGGGGGGAGACCCAGTACTTC.

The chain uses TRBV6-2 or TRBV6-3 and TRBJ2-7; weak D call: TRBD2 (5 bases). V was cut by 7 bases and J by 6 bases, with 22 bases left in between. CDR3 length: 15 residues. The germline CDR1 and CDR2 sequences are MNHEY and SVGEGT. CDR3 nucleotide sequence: TGTGCCAGCAAGGAGAGGCTACTAGTAACGGGCGAGCAGTACTTC. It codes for CASKERLLVTGEQYF.